The following is a TCR beta chain sequence with its context. The antigen is unknown. TCRdb reprocessed the 5' RACE reads via MiXCR and lists one record per CDR3 protein. The sample has approximately 340,000 distinct CDR3 sequences, less than 20% seen once. The CDR3 covers 14 residues. Germline assignment: CDR1 DFQATT and CDR2 SNEGSKA (reference sequence). Trimming removed 0 bases at V and 1 base at J, with 9 bases between. The data were obtained in a study of T-cell memory formation after mild COVID-19. Study in general: Clusters were largely donor specific.

Whole-study findings and limits: Clones contracting over day 15 to 85 were CD4/CD8 balanced, with later expanders leaning CD4+. Second-wave clones that peaked on day 37 lacked confirmed SARS-CoV-2 specificity. Pre-infection memory held some responding clones, suggesting pre-existing cross-reactive T cells responded.

This receptor was obtained from a young man who had mild COVID-19 (a few samples of this study predate the infection). Cell type and time point are not known. Material for sequencing was PBMCs or a T cell subset sorted from them (not recorded which). The V and J genes are TRBV20-1 and TRBJ1-1; D gene ambiguous. The CDR3 DNA reads TGCAGTGCTAGAGATGCCACGGGGAACACTGAAGCTTTCTTT. Amino acid sequence: CSARDATGNTEAFF.